This T cell receptor beta chain was observed in a study of blood T cell repertoires in COVID-19. V was clipped by 7 bases and J by 3 bases, with 9 bases between them. Germline CDR1 is ENHRY and CDR2 is SYGVKD. The CDR3 contains 12 residues. Assay: immunoSEQ multiplex PCR; the TCRdb copy retains only in-frame clones and omits some. The table includes a few hundred thousand clones, around nine tenths detected once. V gene TRBV10-3 combines with J gene TRBJ2-5; no clear D gene. The receptor was isolated from a man aged 35 to 55 who had recovered from COVID-19. The specimen was peripheral blood. The CDR3 coding sequence is TGTGCCATCATGACTGACGAAGAGACCCAGTACTTC. Amino acid sequence: CAIMTDEETQYF.